The present TCR beta chain was sequenced within a study of blood T cell repertoires in COVID-19. Overall study context: Whether acute or convalescent, the COVID-19 samples came from the United States, Italy and Spain. From T cells, B-cell-depleted T cells, or PBMCs came the material, which was cDNA or gDNA.

V lost 5 bases and J 7 bases, leaving 9 bases between the germline ends. The CDR3 is made up of 11 amino acids. Germline V gives CDR1 DFQATT, CDR2 SNEGSKA (reference sequence). How the authors handled the data: Reference gene primers were amplified, and this amplification served to estimate nucleated cell counts. Data came from immunoSEQ multiplex PCR; TCRdb stores just in-frame clones and leaves some out. Clonal size and the V and J genes are those of that table, whereas D and trimming came from the DNA. This table has some 25,000 clones, about four fifths appearing once. V usage is TRBV20-1 and J usage is TRBJ2-1, with no clear D. The clonotype comes from a human donor in a cohort sampled during active COVID-19. Sample: peripheral blood. The CDR3: CSAPQRNEQFF. CDR3 coding DNA: TGCAGTGCTCCTCAGAGGAATGAGCAGTTCTTC.